The clone carrying this TCR beta chain has just a few counts. This entry comes from a study of T-cell memory formation after mild COVID-19. As for the study in general: For the most part, TCR clusters were specific to one donor.

The germline gives CDR1 MNHEY, CDR2 SVGAGI. V lost 7 bases and J lost 1, with 14 bases in between. This CDR3 has 14 residues. Constant-segment primers served in 5'RACE that generated TCR alpha and TCR beta cDNA libraries bearing sample barcodes and UMIs. TCRdb independently ran MiXCR on the 5' RACE reads; one entry per CDR3 protein. The sample contains under 400,000 distinct CDR3 sequences, under 30% of which appear only once. The source material was PBMCs or a T cell subset sorted from them (not recorded which). The TCR sequence derives from an adult woman who had mild COVID-19 (a few samples of this study predate the infection). Cell type and time point are not known. V usage is TRBV6-5 and J usage is TRBJ2-7, with D hard to call. CDR3 amino acids: CASKAWLGSYEQYF. CDR3 coding DNA: TGTGCCAGCAAAGCCTGGCTAGGTTCCTACGAGCAGTACTTC.